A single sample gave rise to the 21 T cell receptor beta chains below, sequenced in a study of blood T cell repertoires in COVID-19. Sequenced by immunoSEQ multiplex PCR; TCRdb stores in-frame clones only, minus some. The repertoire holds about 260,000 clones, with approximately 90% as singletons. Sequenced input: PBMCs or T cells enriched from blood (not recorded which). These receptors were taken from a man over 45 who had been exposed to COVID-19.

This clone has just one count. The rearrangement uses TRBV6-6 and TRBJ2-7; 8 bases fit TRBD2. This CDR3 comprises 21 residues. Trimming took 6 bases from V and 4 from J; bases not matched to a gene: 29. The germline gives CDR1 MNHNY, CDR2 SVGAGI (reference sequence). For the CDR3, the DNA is TGTGCCAGCAGCGGACGGGATATTTCGGGCCGGGAGGGCCGTTTCATGTACGAGCAGTACGTC. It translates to CASSGRDISGREGRFMYEQYV.

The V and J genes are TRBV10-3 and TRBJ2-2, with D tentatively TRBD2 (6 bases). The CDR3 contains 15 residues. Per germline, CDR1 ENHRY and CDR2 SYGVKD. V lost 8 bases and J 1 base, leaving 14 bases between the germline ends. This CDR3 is CAIGRGRENTGELFF. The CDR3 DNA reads TGTGCCATCGGTCGGGGGAGAGAGAACACCGGGGAGCTGTTTTTT.

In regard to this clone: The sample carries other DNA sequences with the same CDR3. The CDR3 nucleotides read TGTGCCAGCAGCGTAGGCAGCGGGGGGGAGACCCAGTACTTC. Its protein product is CASSVGSGGETQYF. J is TRBJ2-5 and V is TRBV9, with 9 bases aligning to TRBD2. This CDR3 contains 14 residues. CDR1 and CDR2 from the germline V gene are SGDLS and YYNGEE. Trimming at V came to 0 bases and at J to 5 bases, leaving 2 bases not matched to a gene.

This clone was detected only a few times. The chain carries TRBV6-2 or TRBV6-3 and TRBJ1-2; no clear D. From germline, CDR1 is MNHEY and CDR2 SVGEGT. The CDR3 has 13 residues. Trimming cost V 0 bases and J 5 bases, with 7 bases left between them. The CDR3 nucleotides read TGTGCCAGCAGTTACTCTGGTACTTATGGCTACACCTTC. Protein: CASSYSGTYGYTF.

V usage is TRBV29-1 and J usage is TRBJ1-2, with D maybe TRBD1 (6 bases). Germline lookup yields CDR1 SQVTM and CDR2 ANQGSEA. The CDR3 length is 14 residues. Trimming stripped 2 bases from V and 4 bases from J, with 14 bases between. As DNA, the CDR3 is TGCAGCGTTGAACCGACAGGCAGCTCCTATGGCTACACCTTC. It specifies CSVEPTGSSYGYTF.

CDR3 sequence (DNA): TGTGCCAGCAGTCAGGACAGGTTTAATCAGCCCCAGCATTTT. Translation: CASSQDRFNQPQHF. The chain combines TRBV2 with TRBJ1-5; 7 nucleotides line up with TRBD1. Germline-derived CDR1 and CDR2 are SNHLY and FYNNEI. Trimming cost V 5 bases and J 4 bases; bases outside gene matches: 5. The length of the CDR3 is 14 residues.

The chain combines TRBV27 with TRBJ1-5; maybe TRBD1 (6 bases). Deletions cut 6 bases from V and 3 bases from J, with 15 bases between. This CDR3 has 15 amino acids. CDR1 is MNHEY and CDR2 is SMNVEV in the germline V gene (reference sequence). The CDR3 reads CASSPRGGINQPQHF. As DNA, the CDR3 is TGTGCCAGCAGCCCTAGGGGGGGAATCAATCAGCCCCAGCATTTT.

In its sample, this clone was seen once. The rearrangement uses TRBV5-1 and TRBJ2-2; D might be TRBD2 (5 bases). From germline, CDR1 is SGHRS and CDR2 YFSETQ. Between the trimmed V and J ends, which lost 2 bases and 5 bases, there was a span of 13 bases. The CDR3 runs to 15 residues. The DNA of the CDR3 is TGCGCCAGCAGCTTTTGGGAGCGGCGAACCGGGGAGCTGTTTTTT. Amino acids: CASSFWERRTGELFF.

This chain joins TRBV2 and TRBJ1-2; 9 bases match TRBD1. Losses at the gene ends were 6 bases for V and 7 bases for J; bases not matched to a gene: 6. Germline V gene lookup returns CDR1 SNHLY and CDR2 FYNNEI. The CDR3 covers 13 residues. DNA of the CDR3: TGTGCCAGCAGGGACAGGGGTATCGGTGGCTACACCTTC. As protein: CASRDRGIGGYTF.

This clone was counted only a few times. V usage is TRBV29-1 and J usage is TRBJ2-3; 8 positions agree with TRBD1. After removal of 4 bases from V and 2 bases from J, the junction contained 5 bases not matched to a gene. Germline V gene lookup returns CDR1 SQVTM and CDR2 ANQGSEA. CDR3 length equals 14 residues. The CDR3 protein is CSVVVRGLTDTQYF. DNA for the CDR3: TGCAGCGTTGTCGTCAGGGGGCTCACAGATACGCAGTATTTT.

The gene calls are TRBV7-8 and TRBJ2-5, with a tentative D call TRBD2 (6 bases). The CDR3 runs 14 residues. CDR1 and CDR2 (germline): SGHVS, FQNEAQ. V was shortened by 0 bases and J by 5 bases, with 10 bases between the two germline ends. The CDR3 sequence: CASSLAGGWETQYF. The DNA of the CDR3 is TGTGCCAGCAGCTTAGCGGGAGGATGGGAGACCCAGTACTTC.

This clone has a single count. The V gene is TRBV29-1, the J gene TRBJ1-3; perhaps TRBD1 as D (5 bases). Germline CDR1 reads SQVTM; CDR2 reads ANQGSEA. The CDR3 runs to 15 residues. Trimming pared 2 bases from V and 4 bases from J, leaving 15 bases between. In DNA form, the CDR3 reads TGCAGCGTTGAAACAGGAGGGGCCGCAGGAAACACCATATATTTT. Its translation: CSVETGGAAGNTIYF.

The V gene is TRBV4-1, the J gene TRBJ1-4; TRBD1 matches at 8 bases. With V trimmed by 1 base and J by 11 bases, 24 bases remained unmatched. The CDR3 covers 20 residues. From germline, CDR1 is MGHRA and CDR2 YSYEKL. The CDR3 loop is CASSQGLLRRDINRGTKLFF. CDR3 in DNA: TGCGCCAGCAGCCAAGGGCTTTTACGCCGGGACATTAACAGGGGGACGAAACTGTTTTTT.

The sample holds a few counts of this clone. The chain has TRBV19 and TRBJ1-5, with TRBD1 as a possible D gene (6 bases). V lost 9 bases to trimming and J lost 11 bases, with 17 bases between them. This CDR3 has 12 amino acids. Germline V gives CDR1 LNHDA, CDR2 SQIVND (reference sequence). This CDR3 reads CASSQKGETQHF. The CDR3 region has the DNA TGTGCCAGCAGCCAAAAGGGGGAGACCCAGCATTTT.

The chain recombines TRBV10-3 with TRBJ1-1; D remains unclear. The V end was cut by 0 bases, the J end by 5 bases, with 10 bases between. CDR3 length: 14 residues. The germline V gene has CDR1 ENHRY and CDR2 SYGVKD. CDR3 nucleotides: TGTGCCATCAGTGAGTCGAAGACACTTACTGAAGCTTTCTTT. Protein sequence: CAISESKTLTEAFF.

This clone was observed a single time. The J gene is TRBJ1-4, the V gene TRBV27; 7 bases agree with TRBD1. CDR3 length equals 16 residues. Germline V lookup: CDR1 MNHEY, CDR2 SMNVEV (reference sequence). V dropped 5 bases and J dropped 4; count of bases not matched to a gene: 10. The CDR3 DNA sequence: TGTGCCAGCAGTCCGCAGACAGGGTGGGGTAATGAAAAACTGTTTTTT. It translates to CASSPQTGWGNEKLFF.

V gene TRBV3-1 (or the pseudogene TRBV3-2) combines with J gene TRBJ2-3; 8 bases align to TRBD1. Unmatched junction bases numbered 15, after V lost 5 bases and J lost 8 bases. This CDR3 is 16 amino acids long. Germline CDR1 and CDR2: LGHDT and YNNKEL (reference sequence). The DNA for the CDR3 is TGTGCCAGCAGCGAAGGGACAGGAGGGCCTACTCTTACGCAGTATTTT. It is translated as CASSEGTGGPTLTQYF.

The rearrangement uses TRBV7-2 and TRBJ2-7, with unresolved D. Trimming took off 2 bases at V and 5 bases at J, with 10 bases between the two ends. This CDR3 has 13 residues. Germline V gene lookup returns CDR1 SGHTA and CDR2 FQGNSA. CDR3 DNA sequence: TGTGCCAGCAGCTTAAGACCTACTAACGAGCAGTACTTC. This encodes CASSLRPTNEQYF.

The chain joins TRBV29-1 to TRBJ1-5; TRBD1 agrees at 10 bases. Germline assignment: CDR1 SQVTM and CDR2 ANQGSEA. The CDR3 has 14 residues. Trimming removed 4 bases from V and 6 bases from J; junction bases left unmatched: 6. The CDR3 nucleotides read TGCAGCGTTGGGGACAGGGGAGGAGTTCAGCCCCAGCATTTT. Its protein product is CSVGDRGGVQPQHF.

In nucleotides, the CDR3 is TGTGCCAGCATCCCGGGACAGTACTACTACAATGAGCAGTTCTTC. This sequence encodes CASIPGQYYYNEQFF. V is TRBV2 and J is TRBJ2-1; 7 bases are a match to TRBD1. CDR3 length: 15 residues. V gave up 7 bases and J gave up 3 bases; unmatched junction bases: 9. Per germline, CDR1 SNHLY and CDR2 FYNNEI.

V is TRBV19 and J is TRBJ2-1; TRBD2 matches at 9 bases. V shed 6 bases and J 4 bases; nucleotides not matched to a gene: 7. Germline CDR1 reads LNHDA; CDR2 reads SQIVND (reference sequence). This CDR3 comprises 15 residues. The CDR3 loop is CASSSGRIIYNEQFF. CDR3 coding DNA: TGTGCCAGTAGCAGCGGGAGGATTATATACAATGAGCAGTTCTTC. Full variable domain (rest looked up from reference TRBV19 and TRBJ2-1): DGGITQSPKYLFRKEGQNVTLSCEQNLNHDAMYWYRQDPGQGLRLIYYSQIVNDFQKGDIAEGYSVSREKKESFPLTVTSAQKNPTAFYLCASSSGRIIYNEQFFGPGTRLTVL.